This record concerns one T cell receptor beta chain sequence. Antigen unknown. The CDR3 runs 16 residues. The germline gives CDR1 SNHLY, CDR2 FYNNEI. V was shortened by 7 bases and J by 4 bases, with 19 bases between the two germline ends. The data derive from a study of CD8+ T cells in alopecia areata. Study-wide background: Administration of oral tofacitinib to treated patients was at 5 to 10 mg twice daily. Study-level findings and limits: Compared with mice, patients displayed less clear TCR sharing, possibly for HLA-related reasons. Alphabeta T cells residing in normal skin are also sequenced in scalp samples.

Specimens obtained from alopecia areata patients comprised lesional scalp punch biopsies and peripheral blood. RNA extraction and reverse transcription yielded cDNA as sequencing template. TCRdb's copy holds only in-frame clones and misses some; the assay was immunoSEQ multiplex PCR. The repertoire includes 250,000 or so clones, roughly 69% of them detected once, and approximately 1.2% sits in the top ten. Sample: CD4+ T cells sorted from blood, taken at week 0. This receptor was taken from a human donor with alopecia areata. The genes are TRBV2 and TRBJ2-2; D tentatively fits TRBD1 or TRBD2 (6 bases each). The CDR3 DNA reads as TGTGCCAGCATGGTGGGGGGCCTTCCCACCACCGGGGAGCTGTTTTTT. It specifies CASMVGGLPTTGELFF.